The 12 T cell receptor beta chains presented below share a single source sample, sequenced in a study of blood T cell repertoires in COVID-19. The repertoire was sequenced with immunoSEQ multiplex PCR; TCRdb's copy has only in-frame clones and lacks some. The sample carries some 510,000 clones, around 87% recorded once. The sample was PBMCs or T cells enriched from blood (not recorded which). The receptors were sampled from a woman aged 40 to 50 who had recovered from COVID-19.

Here the CDR3 DNA reads TGTGCCAGCAGTGTTTTCCCGGGAGATTCCTACGAGCAGTACTTC. It is translated as CASSVFPGDSYEQYF. V and J are TRBV27 and TRBJ2-7, with D possibly TRBD2 on 6 matching bases. Germline CDR1 MNHEY, CDR2 SMNVEV (reference sequence). The ends were cut back, 5 bases at V and 1 base at J, with 15 bases in the middle. The CDR3 extends over 15 amino acids.

The genes are TRBV29-1 and TRBJ1-4; D might be TRBD1 (6 bases). Trimming left V 6 bases short and J 7 bases short, with 21 bases between. The CDR3 loop spans 15 amino acids. Germline CDR1 SQVTM, CDR2 ANQGSEA. In nucleotides, the CDR3 is TGCAGCGTCGGGGGGCCTATACAGGGTGGTGAAAAACTGTTTTTT. This gives the protein CSVGGPIQGGEKLFF.

This sequence joins TRBV12-3 or TRBV12-4 and TRBJ2-7; possible D gene TRBD2, 5 bases. Between the trimmed V and J ends, which lost 1 base and 6 bases, there was a span of 7 bases. The CDR3 spans 12 residues. CDR3 nucleotide sequence: TGTGCCAGCAGTTTAGGCGGGCCCGAGCAGTACTTC. Translating gives CASSLGGPEQYF.

The chain carries TRBV15 and TRBJ1-6; D remains unclear. Trimming removed 2 bases at V and 7 bases at J, with 21 bases between. This CDR3 has 18 residues. The germline V gene has CDR1 LNHNV and CDR2 YYDKDF (reference sequence). The CDR3 DNA reads as TGTGCCACCAGCAGACCCCAGACACCCGCTCGCCCAAATTCACCCCTCCACTTT. Residues: CATSRPQTPARPNSPLHF.

V and J are TRBV27 and TRBJ1-5; possibly TRBD1 for D (5 bases). The CDR3 extends over 16 amino acids. V lost 5 bases and J 3 bases, leaving 17 bases between the germline ends. Germline CDR1 and CDR2: MNHEY and SMNVEV (reference sequence). CDR3 DNA: TGTGCCAGCAGTCCCCGCCAGAGACAGCACAATCAGCCCCAGCATTTT. Amino acid sequence: CASSPRQRQHNQPQHF.

The CDR3 spells CASSLLGAGQYF. The CDR3 DNA follows: TGTGCCAGCAGCTTATTAGGAGCGGGGCAGTATTTT. The V and J genes are TRBV7-9 and TRBJ2-3; D is perhaps TRBD2 (6 bases). V lost 2 bases and J 11 bases, leaving 11 bases between the germline ends. Germline CDR1 and CDR2: SEHNR and FQNEAQ (reference sequence). The CDR3 sequence is 12 residues long.

The rearrangement links TRBV5-4 to TRBJ2-1; 8 bases map to TRBD2. This CDR3 region has 18 residues. With 3 bases clipped from V and 3 bases from J, the junction kept 14 bases outside the gene matches. Germline V gives CDR1 SGHNT, CDR2 YYREEE (reference sequence). In DNA, the CDR3 is TGTGCCAGCAGCTCAATGGACAGAACTAGCGGTCGCTACAATGAGCAGTTCTTC. This sequence encodes CASSSMDRTSGRYNEQFF.

The V gene is TRBV6-5, the J gene TRBJ1-2; no reliable D call. Trimming left V 9 bases short and J 4 bases short, with 9 bases between. CDR3 length equals 11 residues. Germline CDR1 and CDR2: MNHEY and SVGAGI. As DNA, the CDR3 is TGTGCCAGTGCCGGGATCTATGGCTACACCTTC. Translation: CASAGIYGYTF.

This sequence joins TRBV5-1 and TRBJ2-7; 7 bases are a match to TRBD2. The CDR3 extends over 14 amino acids. Unmatched junction bases numbered 8, after V lost 5 bases and J lost 3 bases. Looked up from germline, CDR1 is SGHRS and CDR2 is YFSETQ. In nucleotides, the CDR3 is TGCGCCAGCAGACGAGCGGGATCCGTCTACGAGCAGTACTTC. Protein: CASRRAGSVYEQYF.

The rearrangement joins TRBV3-1 (or the pseudogene TRBV3-2) to TRBJ1-5; weak D call: TRBD1 (5 bases). V gave up 4 bases and J gave up 1 base, with 11 bases separating them. Germline CDR1 and CDR2: LGHDT and YNNKEL (reference sequence). CDR3 length: 15 residues. CDR3 nucleotides: TGTGCCAGCAGCCCAGGGCTGTACAGCAATCAGCCCCAGCATTTT. This codes for CASSPGLYSNQPQHF.

V usage is TRBV30 and J usage is TRBJ1-2; TRBD1 agrees at 9 bases. The V and J ends lost 2 bases and 7 bases, in that order; junction bases with no gene match: 5. Germline-derived CDR1 and CDR2 are GTSNPN and SVGIG (reference sequence). The CDR3 loop spans 13 amino acids. The DNA for the CDR3 is TGTGCCTGGAGTCGGGACAGGGAAGCTGGCTACACCTTC. It codes for CAWSRDREAGYTF. The full variable domain, its missing parts supplied by reference TRBV30 and TRBJ1-2, is SQTIHQWPATLVQPVGSPLSLECTVEGTSNPNLYWYRQAAGRGLQLLFYSVGIGQISSEVPQNLSASRPQDRQFILSSKKLLLSDSGFYLCAWSRDREAGYTFGSGTRLTVV.

The chain joins TRBV9 to TRBJ1-1; possible D gene TRBD1, 5 bases. Looked up from germline, CDR1 is SGDLS and CDR2 is YYNGEE. The ends were cut back, 4 bases at V and 0 bases at J, with 16 bases in the middle. The CDR3 consists of 16 residues. The DNA for the CDR3 is TGTGCCAGCAGCCTCGGGACGGGGGGAATGAACACTGAAGCTTTCTTT. Its translation is CASSLGTGGMNTEAFF. The full variable domain, completed using reference TRBV9 and TRBJ1-1, is DSGVTQTPKHLITATGQRVTLRCSPRSGDLSVYWYQQSLDQGLQFLIQYYNGEERAKGNILERFSAQQFPDLHSELNLSSLELGDSALYFCASSLGTGGMNTEAFFGQGTRLTVV.